What follows describes a single TCR beta chain. The antigen is undetermined. The data stem from a study of OX40 agonist ivuxolimab in advanced cancers. Study context: In three patients, partial responses were observed, one with hepatocellular carcinoma and two with cutaneous melanoma.

Clones were read by immunoSEQ multiplex PCR, and TCRdb kept only the in-frame ones, dropping some. The sample lists approximately 60,000 clones; around 77% were seen once. Germline CDR1 SGDLS, CDR2 YYNGEE. The CDR3 totals 16 residues. V shed 2 bases and J 5 bases; nucleotides not matched to a gene: 6. Study-wide points: Fewer expanded clones were found on average in CD4+ than in CD8+ T cells.

Here the sequenced sample was CD4+ or CD8+ T cells sorted from blood, taken in a trial of the OX40 agonist ivuxolimab. The TCR comes from an adult with an advanced solid tumor such as melanoma, head and neck, liver or kidney cancer. The chain recombines TRBV9 with TRBJ2-3; 12 nucleotides align to TRBD2. For the CDR3, the DNA is TGTGCCAGCAGCGTCGAGACTAGCGGGGGAGGAGATACGCAGTATTTT. Its translation: CASSVETSGGGDTQYF.